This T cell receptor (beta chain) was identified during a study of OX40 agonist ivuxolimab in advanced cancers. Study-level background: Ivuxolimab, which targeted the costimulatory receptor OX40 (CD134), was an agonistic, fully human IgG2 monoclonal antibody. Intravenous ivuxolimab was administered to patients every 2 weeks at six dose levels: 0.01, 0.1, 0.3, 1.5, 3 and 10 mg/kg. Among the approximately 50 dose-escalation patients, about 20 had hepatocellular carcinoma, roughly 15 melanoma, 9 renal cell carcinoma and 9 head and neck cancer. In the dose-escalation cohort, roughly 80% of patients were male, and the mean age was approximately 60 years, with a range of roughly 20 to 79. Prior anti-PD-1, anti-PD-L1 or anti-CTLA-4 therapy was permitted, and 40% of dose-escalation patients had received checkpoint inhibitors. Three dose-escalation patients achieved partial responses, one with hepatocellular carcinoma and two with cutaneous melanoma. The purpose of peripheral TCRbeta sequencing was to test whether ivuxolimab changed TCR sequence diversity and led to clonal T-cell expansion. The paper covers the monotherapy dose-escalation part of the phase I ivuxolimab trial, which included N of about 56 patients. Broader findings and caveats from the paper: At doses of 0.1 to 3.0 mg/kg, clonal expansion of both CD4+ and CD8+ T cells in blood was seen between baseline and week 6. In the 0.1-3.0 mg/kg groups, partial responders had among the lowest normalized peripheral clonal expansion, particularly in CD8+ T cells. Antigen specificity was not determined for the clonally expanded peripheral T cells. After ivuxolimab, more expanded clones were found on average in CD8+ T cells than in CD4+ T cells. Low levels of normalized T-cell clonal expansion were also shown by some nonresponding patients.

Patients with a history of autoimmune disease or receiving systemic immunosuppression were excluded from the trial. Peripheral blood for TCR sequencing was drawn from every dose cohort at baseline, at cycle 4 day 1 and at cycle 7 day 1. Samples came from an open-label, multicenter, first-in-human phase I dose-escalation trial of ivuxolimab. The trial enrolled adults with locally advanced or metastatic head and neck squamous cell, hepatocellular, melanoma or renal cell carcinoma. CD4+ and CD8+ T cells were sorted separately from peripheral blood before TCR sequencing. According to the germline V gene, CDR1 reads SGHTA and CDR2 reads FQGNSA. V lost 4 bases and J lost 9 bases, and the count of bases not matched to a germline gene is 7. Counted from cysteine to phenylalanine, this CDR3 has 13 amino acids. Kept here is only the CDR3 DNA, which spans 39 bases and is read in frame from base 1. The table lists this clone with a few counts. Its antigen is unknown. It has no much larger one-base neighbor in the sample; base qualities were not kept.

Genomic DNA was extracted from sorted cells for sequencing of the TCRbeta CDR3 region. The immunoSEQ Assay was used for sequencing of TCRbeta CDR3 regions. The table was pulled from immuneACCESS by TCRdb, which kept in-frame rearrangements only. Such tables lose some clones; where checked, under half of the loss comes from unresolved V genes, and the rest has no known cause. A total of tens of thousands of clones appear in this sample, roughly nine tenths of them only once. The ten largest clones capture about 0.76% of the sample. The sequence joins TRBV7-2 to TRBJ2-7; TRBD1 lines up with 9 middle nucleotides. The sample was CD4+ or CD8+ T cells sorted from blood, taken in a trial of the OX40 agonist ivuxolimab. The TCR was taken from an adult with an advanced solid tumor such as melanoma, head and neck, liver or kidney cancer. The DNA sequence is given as TGTGCCAGCAGCTACCGGGACAGGGTAGGGCAGTACTTC. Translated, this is CASSYRDRVGQYF.